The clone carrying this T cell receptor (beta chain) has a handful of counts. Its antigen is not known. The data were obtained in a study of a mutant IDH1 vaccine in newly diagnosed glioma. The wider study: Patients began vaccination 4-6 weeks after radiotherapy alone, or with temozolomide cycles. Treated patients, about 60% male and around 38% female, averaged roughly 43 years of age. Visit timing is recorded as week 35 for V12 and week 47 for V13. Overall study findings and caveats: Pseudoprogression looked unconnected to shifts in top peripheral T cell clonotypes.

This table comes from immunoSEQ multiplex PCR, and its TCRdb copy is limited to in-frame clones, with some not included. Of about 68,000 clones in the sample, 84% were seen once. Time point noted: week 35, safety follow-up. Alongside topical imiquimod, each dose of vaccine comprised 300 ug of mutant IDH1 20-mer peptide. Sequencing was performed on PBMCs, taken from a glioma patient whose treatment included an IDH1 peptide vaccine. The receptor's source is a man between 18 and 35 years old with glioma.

This chain's CDR3 is CASSIEETGQANYGYTF. In DNA, the CDR3 is TGTGCCAGTAGTATAGAGGAGACAGGCCAAGCTAACTATGGCTACACCTTC. The chain carries TRBV19 and TRBJ1-2; perhaps TRBD1 as D (6 bases). The germline V gene encodes CDR1 LNHDA and CDR2 SQIVND (reference sequence). This CDR3 is 17 amino acids long. The V end lost 0 bases, the J end lost 0 bases, and 14 bases lay between the germline ends.